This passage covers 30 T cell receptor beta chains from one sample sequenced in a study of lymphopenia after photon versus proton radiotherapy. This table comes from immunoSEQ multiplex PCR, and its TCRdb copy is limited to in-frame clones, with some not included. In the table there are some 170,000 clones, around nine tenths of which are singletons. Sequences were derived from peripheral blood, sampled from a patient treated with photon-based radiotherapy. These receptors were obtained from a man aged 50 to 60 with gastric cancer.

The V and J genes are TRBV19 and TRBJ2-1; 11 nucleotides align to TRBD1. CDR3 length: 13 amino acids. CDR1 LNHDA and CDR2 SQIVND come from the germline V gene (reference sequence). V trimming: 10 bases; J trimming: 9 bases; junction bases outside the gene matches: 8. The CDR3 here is CAITDRGLGEQFF. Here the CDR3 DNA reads TGTGCCATCACGGACAGGGGGCTCGGTGAGCAGTTCTTC.

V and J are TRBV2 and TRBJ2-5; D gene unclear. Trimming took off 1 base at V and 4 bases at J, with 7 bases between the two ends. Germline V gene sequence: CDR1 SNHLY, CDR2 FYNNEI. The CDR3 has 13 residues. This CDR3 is CASSEGAAETQYF. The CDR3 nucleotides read TGTGCCAGCAGTGAAGGAGCAGCAGAGACCCAGTACTTC.

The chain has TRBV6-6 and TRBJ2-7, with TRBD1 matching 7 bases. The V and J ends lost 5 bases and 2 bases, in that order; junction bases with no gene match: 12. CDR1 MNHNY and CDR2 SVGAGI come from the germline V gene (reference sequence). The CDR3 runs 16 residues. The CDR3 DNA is TGTGCCAGCAGTGCACCTCCGGGACAGAGGGCCTACGAGCAGTACTTC. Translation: CASSAPPGQRAYEQYF.

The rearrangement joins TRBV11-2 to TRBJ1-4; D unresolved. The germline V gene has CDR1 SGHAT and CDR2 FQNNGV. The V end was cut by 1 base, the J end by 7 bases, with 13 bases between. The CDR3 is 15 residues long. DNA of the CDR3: TGTGCCAGCAGCTTAGGCCGGGGAGTTCTTGAAAAACTGTTTTTT. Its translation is CASSLGRGVLEKLFF.

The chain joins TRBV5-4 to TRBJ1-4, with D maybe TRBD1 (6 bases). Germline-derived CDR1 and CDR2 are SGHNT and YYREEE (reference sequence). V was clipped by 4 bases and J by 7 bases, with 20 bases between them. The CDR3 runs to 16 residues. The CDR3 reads CASSPKGGAGSEKLFF. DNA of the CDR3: TGTGCCAGCAGCCCAAAAGGGGGAGCCGGTAGTGAAAAACTGTTTTTT.

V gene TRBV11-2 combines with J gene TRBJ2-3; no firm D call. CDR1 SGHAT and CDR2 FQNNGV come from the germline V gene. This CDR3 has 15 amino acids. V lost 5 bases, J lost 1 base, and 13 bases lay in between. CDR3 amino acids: CASSLGRWGTDTQYF. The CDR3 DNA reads TGTGCCAGCAGCCTCGGGCGGTGGGGCACAGATACGCAGTATTTT.

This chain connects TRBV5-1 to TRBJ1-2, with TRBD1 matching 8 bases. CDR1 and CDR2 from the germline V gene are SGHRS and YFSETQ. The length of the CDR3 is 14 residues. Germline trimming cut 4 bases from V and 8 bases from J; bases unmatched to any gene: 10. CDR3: CASSLFQGARGYTF. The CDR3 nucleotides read TGCGCCAGCAGCCTCTTCCAGGGGGCACGGGGCTACACCTTC. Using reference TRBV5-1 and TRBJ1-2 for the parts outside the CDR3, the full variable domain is KAGVTQTPRYLIKTRGQQVTLSCSPISGHRSVSWYQQTPGQGLQFLFEYFSETQRNKGNFPGRFSGRQFSNSRSEMNVSTLELGDSALYLCASSLFQGARGYTFGSGTRLTVV.

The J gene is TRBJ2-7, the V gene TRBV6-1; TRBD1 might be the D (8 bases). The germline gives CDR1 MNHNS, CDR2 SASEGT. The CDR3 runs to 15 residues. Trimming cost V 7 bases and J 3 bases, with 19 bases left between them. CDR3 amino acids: CASIRAGTGGYEQYF. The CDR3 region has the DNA TGTGCCAGCATCAGAGCGGGGACAGGAGGCTACGAGCAGTACTTC.

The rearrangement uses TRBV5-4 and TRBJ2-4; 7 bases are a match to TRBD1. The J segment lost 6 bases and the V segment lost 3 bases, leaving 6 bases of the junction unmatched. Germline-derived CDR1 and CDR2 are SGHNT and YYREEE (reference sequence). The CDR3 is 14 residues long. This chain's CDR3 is CASSSQGSANIQYF. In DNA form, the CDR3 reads TGTGCCAGCAGCTCACAGGGGTCAGCAAACATTCAGTACTTC.

CDR3 loop: CASGGGRETQYF. Written as DNA, the CDR3 is TGTGCCAGCGGTGGCGGGAGAGAGACCCAGTACTTC. J is TRBJ2-5 and V is TRBV7-2; 7 bases line up with TRBD2. This CDR3 is 12 amino acids long. Germline V lookup: CDR1 SGHTA, CDR2 FQGNSA. Trimming removed 8 bases from V and 4 bases from J; junction bases left unmatched: 4.

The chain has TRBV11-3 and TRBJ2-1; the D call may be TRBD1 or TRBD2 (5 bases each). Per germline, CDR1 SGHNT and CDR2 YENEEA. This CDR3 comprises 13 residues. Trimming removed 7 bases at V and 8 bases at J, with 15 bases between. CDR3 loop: CASTISGTHEQFF. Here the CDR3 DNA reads TGTGCCAGCACCATATCGGGGACCCATGAGCAGTTCTTC.

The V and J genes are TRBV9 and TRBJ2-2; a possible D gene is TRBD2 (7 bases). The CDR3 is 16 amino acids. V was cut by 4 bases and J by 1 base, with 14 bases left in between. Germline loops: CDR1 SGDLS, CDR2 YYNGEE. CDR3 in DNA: TGTGCCAGCAGCCCCCGGGGGGCCCTGAACACCGGGGAGCTGTTTTTT. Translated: CASSPRGALNTGELFF. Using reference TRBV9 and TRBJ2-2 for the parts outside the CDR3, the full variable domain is DSGVTQTPKHLITATGQRVTLRCSPRSGDLSVYWYQQSLDQGLQFLIQYYNGEERAKGNILERFSAQQFPDLHSELNLSSLELGDSALYFCASSPRGALNTGELFFGEGSRLTVL.

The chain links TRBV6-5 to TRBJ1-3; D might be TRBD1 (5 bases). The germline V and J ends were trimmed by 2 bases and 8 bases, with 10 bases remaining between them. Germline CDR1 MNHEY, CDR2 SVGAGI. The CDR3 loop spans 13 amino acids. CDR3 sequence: CASSYVGGDTIYF. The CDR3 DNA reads TGTGCCAGCAGTTACGTCGGGGGGGACACCATATATTTT.

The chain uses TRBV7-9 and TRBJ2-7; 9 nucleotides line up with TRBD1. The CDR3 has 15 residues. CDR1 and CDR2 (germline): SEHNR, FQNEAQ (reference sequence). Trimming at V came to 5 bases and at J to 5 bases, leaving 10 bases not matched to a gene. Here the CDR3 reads CASSLEGTGRNEQYF. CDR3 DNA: TGTGCCAGCAGCCTCGAAGGGACAGGGAGGAACGAGCAGTACTTC.

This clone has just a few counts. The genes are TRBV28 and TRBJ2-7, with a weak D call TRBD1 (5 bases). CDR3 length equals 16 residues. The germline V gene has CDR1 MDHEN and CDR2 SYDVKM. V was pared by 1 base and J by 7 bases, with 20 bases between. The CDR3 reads CASSLLGGARDREQYF. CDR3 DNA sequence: TGTGCCAGCAGTTTATTAGGTGGGGCCCGAGACCGGGAGCAGTACTTC.

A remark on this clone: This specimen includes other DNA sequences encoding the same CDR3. The CDR3 here is CSVEAGGSSYEQYF. DNA for the CDR3: TGCAGCGTTGAAGCCGGCGGGAGCTCCTACGAGCAGTACTTC. J is TRBJ2-7 and V is TRBV29-1; TRBD2 agrees at 7 bases. Germline V gene data show CDR1 as SQVTM and CDR2 as ANQGSEA. V trimming: 1 base; J trimming: 0 bases; junction bases outside the gene matches: 3. This CDR3 contains 14 residues.

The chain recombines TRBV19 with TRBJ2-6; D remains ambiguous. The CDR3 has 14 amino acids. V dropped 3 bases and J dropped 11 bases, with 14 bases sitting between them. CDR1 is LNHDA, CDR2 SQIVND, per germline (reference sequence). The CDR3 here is CASSIWHSRDVLTF. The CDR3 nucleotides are TGTGCCAGTAGTATCTGGCATTCCCGGGACGTCCTGACTTTC.

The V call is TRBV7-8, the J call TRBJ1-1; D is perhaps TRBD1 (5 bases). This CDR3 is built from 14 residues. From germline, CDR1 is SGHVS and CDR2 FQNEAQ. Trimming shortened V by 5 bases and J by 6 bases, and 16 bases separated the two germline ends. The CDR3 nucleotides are TGTGCCAGCAGCACCCCGCGAGGAGGGGCTGAAGCTTTCTTT. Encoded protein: CASSTPRGGAEAFF.

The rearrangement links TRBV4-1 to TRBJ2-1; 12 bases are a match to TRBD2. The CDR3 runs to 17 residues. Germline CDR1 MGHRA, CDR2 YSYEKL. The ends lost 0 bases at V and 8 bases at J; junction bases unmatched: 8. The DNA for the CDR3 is TGCGCCAGCAGCCAAGATCGGCTAGCGGGAGGGCCCGATGAGCAGTTCTTC. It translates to CASSQDRLAGGPDEQFF.

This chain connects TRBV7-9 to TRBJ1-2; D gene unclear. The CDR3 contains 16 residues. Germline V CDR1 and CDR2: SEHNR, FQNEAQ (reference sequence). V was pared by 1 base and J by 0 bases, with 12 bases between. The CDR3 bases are TGTGCCAGCAGCTTAGATAGCAGGCTAGCTAACTATGGCTACACCTTC. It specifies CASSLDSRLANYGYTF.

The DNA of the CDR3 is TGTGCCAGCAGGGGGACAGAGAGCAGCTACACCTTC. Protein: CASRGTESSYTF. This chain uses TRBV6-5 with TRBJ1-2; 7 bases map to TRBD1. The germline V gene encodes CDR1 MNHEY and CDR2 SVGAGI. This CDR3 comprises 12 residues. Trimming removed 6 bases from V and 9 bases from J; junction bases left unmatched: 7.

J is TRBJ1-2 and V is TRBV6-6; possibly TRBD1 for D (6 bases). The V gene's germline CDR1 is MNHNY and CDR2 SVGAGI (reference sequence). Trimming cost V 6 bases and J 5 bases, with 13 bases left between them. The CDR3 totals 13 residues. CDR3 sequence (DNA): TGTGCCAGCAGCCTTACAGGGATGTATGGCTACACCTTC. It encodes CASSLTGMYGYTF.

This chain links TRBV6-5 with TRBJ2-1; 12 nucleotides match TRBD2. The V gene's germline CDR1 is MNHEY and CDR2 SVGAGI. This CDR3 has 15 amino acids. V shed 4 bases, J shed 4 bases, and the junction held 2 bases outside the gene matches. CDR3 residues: CASSLTSGGYNEQFF. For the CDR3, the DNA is TGTGCCAGCAGTTTGACTAGCGGGGGATACAATGAGCAGTTCTTC.

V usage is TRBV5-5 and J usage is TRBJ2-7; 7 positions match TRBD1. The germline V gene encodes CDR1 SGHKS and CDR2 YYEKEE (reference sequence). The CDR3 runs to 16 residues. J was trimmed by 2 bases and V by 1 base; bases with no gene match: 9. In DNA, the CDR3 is TGTGCCAGCAGCTTGATACAGGGGTCAGGGGCCTACGAGCAGTACTTC. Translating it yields CASSLIQGSGAYEQYF. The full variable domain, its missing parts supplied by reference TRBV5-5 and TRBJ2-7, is DAGVTQSPTHLIKTRGQQVTLRCSPISGHKSVSWYQQVLGQGPQFIFQYYEKEERGRGNFPDRFSARQFPNYSSELNVNALLLGDSALYLCASSLIQGSGAYEQYFGPGTRLTVT.

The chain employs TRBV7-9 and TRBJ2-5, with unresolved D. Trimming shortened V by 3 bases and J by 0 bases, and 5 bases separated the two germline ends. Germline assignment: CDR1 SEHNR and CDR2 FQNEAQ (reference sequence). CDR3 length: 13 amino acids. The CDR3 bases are TGTGCCAGCAGCTTGCGGTACCAAGAGACCCAGTACTTC. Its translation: CASSLRYQETQYF.

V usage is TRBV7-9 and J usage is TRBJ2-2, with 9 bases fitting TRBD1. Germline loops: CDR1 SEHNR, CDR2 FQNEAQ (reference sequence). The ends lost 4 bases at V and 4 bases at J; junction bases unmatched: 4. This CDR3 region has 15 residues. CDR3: CASSSQGARTGELFF. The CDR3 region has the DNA TGTGCCAGCAGCTCACAGGGGGCGCGCACCGGGGAGCTGTTTTTT.

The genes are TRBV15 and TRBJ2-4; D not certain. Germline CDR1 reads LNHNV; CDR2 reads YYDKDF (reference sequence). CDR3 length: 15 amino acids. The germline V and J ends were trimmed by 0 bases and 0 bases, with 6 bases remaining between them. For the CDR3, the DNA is TGTGCCACCAGCAGAGACTTCGTAGCCAAAAACATTCAGTACTTC. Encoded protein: CATSRDFVAKNIQYF.

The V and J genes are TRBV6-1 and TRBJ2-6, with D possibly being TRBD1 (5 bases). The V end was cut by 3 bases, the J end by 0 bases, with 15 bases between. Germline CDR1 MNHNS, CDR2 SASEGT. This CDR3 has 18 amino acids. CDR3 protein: CASSDLQGFSSGANVLTF. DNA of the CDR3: TGTGCCAGCAGTGATCTTCAGGGTTTCAGCTCTGGGGCCAACGTCCTGACTTTC.

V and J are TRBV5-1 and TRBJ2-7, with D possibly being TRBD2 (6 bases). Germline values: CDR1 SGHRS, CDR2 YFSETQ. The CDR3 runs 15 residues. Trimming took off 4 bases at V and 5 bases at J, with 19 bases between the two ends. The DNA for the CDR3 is TGCGCCAGCAGCCAGATGGACTCGGAGGGGAACGAGCAGTACTTC. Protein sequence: CASSQMDSEGNEQYF.

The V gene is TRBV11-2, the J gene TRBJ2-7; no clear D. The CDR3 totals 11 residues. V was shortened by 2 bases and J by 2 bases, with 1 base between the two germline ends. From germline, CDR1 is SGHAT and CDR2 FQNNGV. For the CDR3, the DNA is TGTGCCAGCAGCTTAACCTACGAGCAGTACTTC. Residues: CASSLTYEQYF.